The T cell receptor beta chain described here comes from a study of T cells expressing NK-cell markers. Study-wide results and limits: A few of the donors also had these clonotypes leading their CD3+CD56-NKG2C+ fraction.

TCRdb reprocessed the 5' RACE reads, keeping one entry per CDR3 protein, no DNA. The table lists about 430,000 distinct CDR3 sequences. About this clonotype: Its antigen is not identified.

Germline CDR1 is LGHDT and CDR2 is YNNKEL (reference sequence). This CDR3 is built from 14 residues. The source material was blood T cells: a sorted CD56 or NKG2C T cell subset, CD4+ or CD8+ T cells, or bulk PBMC T cells (not recorded which). The sequence was collected from a woman in her fifties or sixties in good health. The chain uses TRBV3-1 and TRBJ2-3. The CDR3: CASSQVDRTDTQYF.